This record looks at one T cell receptor (beta chain) sequence and its context. These data are taken from a study of blood T cell repertoires in COVID-19. Background on the study: Sources were T cells, B-cell-depleted T cells, or PBMCs; the material itself was cDNA or gDNA.

How the authors handled the data: Scientists estimated how many nucleated cells there were by amplifying reference gene primers. Profiled with immunoSEQ multiplex PCR; TCRdb holds only in-frame clones, not every one. V and J calls plus clone size are reproduced from that table; the DNA served to infer D and trimming. The profile shows 110,000 or so clones, roughly 80% of them singletons. The germline V gene encodes CDR1 SGHNT and CDR2 YYREEE (reference sequence). After removal of 4 bases from V and 6 bases from J, the junction contained 9 bases not matched to a gene. This CDR3 region has 14 residues.

The specimen sequenced was peripheral blood. This sequence originates from a man in his sixties or seventies with acute or convalescent COVID-19. The chain uses TRBV5-4 and TRBJ1-1; 7 positions match TRBD1. The CDR3 protein is CASSQPDRVAEAFF. In nucleotides, the CDR3 is TGTGCCAGCAGCCAACCTGACAGGGTCGCTGAAGCTTTCTTT. The full variable domain, its missing parts supplied by reference TRBV5-4 and TRBJ1-1, is ETGVTQSPTHLIKTRGQQVTLRCSSQSGHNTVSWYQQALGQGPQFIFQYYREEENGRGNFPPRFSGLQFPNYSSELNVNALELDDSALYLCASSQPDRVAEAFFGQGTRLTVV.